A single sample gave rise to the 8 T cell receptor beta chains below, sequenced in a study of long-term antiretroviral therapy in people with HIV. Investigators performed immunoSEQ version v3.0 at survey level. The table came from immunoSEQ multiplex PCR; TCRdb's copy has only in-frame clones and leaves some out. The top ten hold approximately 5.4% of the sample, which has around 40,000 clones, about nine tenths seen once. Source: unsorted PBMCs, taken 0.1 years before starting antiretroviral therapy. The source is a woman in her fifties or sixties with HIV.

DNA of the CDR3: TGTGCCAGCAGCATAGAAGGCTCTGGGGCCAACGTCCTGACTTTC. As protein: CASSIEGSGANVLTF. The chain is built from TRBV7-3 and TRBJ2-6, with D unresolved. The germline CDR1 and CDR2 sequences are SGHTA and FQGTGA. V lost 5 bases and J 0 bases, leaving 8 bases between the germline ends. CDR3 length equals 15 residues.

The rearrangement joins TRBV4-1 to TRBJ1-2; 8 bases align to TRBD1. Unmatched junction bases numbered 10, after V lost 1 base and J lost 3 bases. This CDR3 is 17 amino acids long. Germline V gives CDR1 MGHRA, CDR2 YSYEKL. In DNA, the CDR3 is TGCGCCAGCAGCCAAGCTTCAGGGGGCGGGATTGACTATGGCTACACCTTC. It is translated as CASSQASGGGIDYGYTF.

The V and J genes are TRBV7-2 and TRBJ1-6; D remains ambiguous. Trimming stripped 5 bases from V and 6 bases from J, with 11 bases between. CDR1 is SGHTA, CDR2 FQGNSA, per germline. The CDR3 length is 14 residues. The CDR3 here is CASSQTAPNSPLHF. CDR3 nucleotides: TGTGCCAGCAGCCAAACAGCCCCTAATTCACCCCTCCACTTT.

The chain has TRBV10-3 and TRBJ1-5, with D perhaps TRBD1 (5 bases). CDR3 size: 13 residues. The germline V gene encodes CDR1 ENHRY and CDR2 SYGVKD. Deletions cut 4 bases from V and 7 bases from J, with 11 bases between. CDR3 sequence: CAISGRGEQPQHF. In DNA form, the CDR3 reads TGTGCCATCAGTGGGAGGGGAGAACAGCCCCAGCATTTT.

V and J are TRBV15 and TRBJ2-3; D remains unclear. CDR1 LNHNV and CDR2 YYDKDF come from the germline V gene (reference sequence). Trimming took 0 bases from V and 0 from J, leaving 10 bases between them. The CDR3 covers 16 residues. The CDR3 DNA follows: TGTGCCACCAGCAGAGAGCACCAATCTAGCACAGATACGCAGTATTTT. It is translated as CATSREHQSSTDTQYF.

The DNA for the CDR3 is TGTGCTAGTGGTTTGGACACGGGTAAGGACAGGGGGACCGATACGCAGTATTTT. This encodes CASGLDTGKDRGTDTQYF. The V call is TRBV12-5, the J call TRBJ2-3, with TRBD1 identical over 10 bases. The ends lost 1 base at V and 6 bases at J; junction bases unmatched: 13. CDR1 is LGHNT, CDR2 FRNRAP, per germline. The CDR3 has 18 amino acids.

The chain employs TRBV29-1 and TRBJ1-2, with D possibly TRBD1 on 5 matching bases. The CDR3 is made up of 14 amino acids. The germline CDR1 and CDR2 sequences are SQVTM and ANQGSEA. The V gene lost 2 bases and the J gene lost 3 bases, with 13 bases spanning the gap. CDR3 nucleotide sequence: TGCAGCGTTGAACTCGGGGCCAATTACTATGGCTACACCTTC. Amino acids: CSVELGANYYGYTF.

This sequence joins TRBV7-9 and TRBJ2-7; possibly TRBD1 or TRBD2 for D (5 bases each). V dropped 5 bases and J dropped 2 bases, with 19 bases sitting between them. The CDR3 is 16 amino acids. CDR1 and CDR2 from the germline V gene are SEHNR and FQNEAQ (reference sequence). The CDR3 region is CASSHDGTGTTYEQYF. The CDR3 nucleotides read TGTGCCAGCAGCCACGATGGGACGGGGACCACCTACGAGCAGTACTTC.